Listed here is a single T cell receptor (beta chain). The V gene's germline CDR1 is LNHDA and CDR2 SQIVND (reference sequence). J gave up 6 bases and V 6 bases, and 5 bases lay outside the gene matches. CDR3 length equals 14 residues. These data belong to a study of blood T cell repertoires in COVID-19. Across the study: Spain, Italy and the United States supplied samples that represented acute and convalescent COVID-19. PBMCs, B-cell-depleted T cells, or T cells were the source of the cDNA or gDNA that made up the material.

Original handling: Reference gene primer amplification gave estimated nucleated cell counts. Sequencing was performed with immunoSEQ multiplex PCR; in TCRdb, only in-frame clones are kept and a portion is missing. That table gives V, J and clone size, and the DNA gave D and trimming. The sample has some 53,000 clones, about nine tenths seen once. Sequencing was performed on peripheral blood. The chain carries TRBV19 and TRBJ2-3; TRBD1 matches 11 bases. This sequence originates from a man aged 65 to 85 with acute or convalescent COVID-19. The DNA for the CDR3 is TGTGCCAGTAGGGACAGGGGGCGTATGGATACGCAGTATTTT. Residues: CASRDRGRMDTQYF.